This T cell receptor (beta chain) appears in the sequencing data of a study of blood T cell repertoires in COVID-19. Study summary: Acute and convalescent COVID-19 samples came from the United States, Italy and Spain. Sample material is recorded as cDNA or gDNA derived from T cells, B-cell-depleted T cells, or PBMCs.

Under the authors' procedure: By means of reference gene primer amplification, nucleated cell counts were estimated. Profiling relied on immunoSEQ multiplex PCR, and the TCRdb table lists in-frame clones only, not all of them. V and J calls and clone size are copied from that table; D and trimming were computed from the DNA. This repertoire shows about 250,000 clones, 86% found once; its top ten account for approximately 6%. Seattle's enrolled individuals joined amid active infection and were then monitored longitudinally. CDR1 and CDR2 (germline): SGHRS, YFSETQ. V lost 6 bases, J lost 7 bases, and 10 bases stayed unmatched. This CDR3 region has 13 residues.

V and J are TRBV5-1 and TRBJ2-7; 7 bases are shared with TRBD1. The receptor was isolated from a woman older than 75 with COVID-19, enrolled during active disease. Sequencing was done on a sample of peripheral blood. The CDR3, as DNA: TGCGCCAGCAACCTGGACAGGTACGAGGAGCAGTACTTC. This sequence encodes CASNLDRYEEQYF.